The T cell receptor (beta chain) described here comes from a study of post-analysis software for immune sequencing data. General study points: Strong co-clustering by F measure linked samples that shared a preparation batch. Patients used several TRBV segments, including TRBV5-6, TRBV5-1 and TRBV20-1, more often than controls. Multiple sclerosis patients had significantly lower normalized Chao1 diversity than controls.

Germline lookup yields CDR1 SGHRS and CDR2 YFSETQ. The CDR3 is 14 amino acids. A note on this clonotype: Its antigen is not known. One end of the junction varies from germline; a read error may be responsible.

TCR beta cDNA libraries included unique molecular identifiers. TCRdb re-called the PCR reads with MiXCR, one entry per CDR3 protein. The sample yields 150,000 to 200,000 distinct CDR3 sequences, 30% seen once. This sequence joins TRBV5-1 and TRBJ2-3; no clear D. The source of this sequence is a girl between 5 and 17 years old with multiple sclerosis. Input material: blood. CDR3: CASSLRLRGDAQYF. The CDR3 DNA sequence: TGCGCCAGCAGCTTGCGGCTAAGAGGAGATGCGCAGTATTTT.